A single sample gave rise to the 8 T cell receptor beta chains below, sequenced in a study of blood T cell repertoires in COVID-19. The assay was immunoSEQ multiplex PCR, and TCRdb's table has in-frame clones only and misses some. The sample comprises 71,000 or so clones, approximately 90% of which are singletons, and under 6.5% rests with the top ten. The sample taken for sequencing was peripheral blood. Source of these receptors: a woman under 30 with acute or convalescent COVID-19.

This clone was seen just once. The V and J genes are TRBV27 and TRBJ2-7, with 7 bases matching TRBD1. The J segment lost 5 bases and the V segment lost 6 bases, leaving 7 bases of the junction unmatched. CDR1 and CDR2 (germline): MNHEY, SMNVEV (reference sequence). The CDR3 has 13 residues. The CDR3 region is CASRKQGSNEQYF. As DNA, the CDR3 is TGTGCCAGCAGGAAACAGGGGTCCAACGAGCAGTACTTC.

This rearrangement joins TRBV27 to TRBJ1-1; 7 bases are a match to TRBD1. The CDR3 length is 14 residues. The trim removed 5 bases at V and 4 bases at J, leaving 7 bases unmatched. The V gene's germline CDR1 is MNHEY and CDR2 SMNVEV (reference sequence). The DNA for the CDR3 is TGTGCCAGCAGTCCCGGACAGGTGGTCACTGAAGCTTTCTTT. Residues: CASSPGQVVTEAFF.

The chain couples TRBV10-3 to TRBJ1-1, with 11 nucleotides matching TRBD1. Germline lookup yields CDR1 ENHRY and CDR2 SYGVKD. The CDR3 is 13 amino acids. Trimming cost V 10 bases and J 4 bases; bases outside gene matches: 5. The CDR3 DNA sequence: TGTGCCACAACCGGGACAGGGGGCACTGAAGCTTTCTTT. This sequence encodes CATTGTGGTEAFF.

The gene calls are TRBV20-1 and TRBJ1-2; maybe TRBD1 (5 bases). Germline loops: CDR1 DFQATT, CDR2 SNEGSKA (reference sequence). The V end lost 3 bases, the J end lost 7 bases, and 24 bases lay between the germline ends. This CDR3 has 16 amino acids. CDR3 region: CSASGQSPKDNFGYTF. CDR3 nucleotide sequence: TGCAGTGCTAGTGGTCAATCACCGAAGGACAATTTTGGCTACACCTTC.

The chain uses TRBV7-2 and TRBJ1-1; D is unresolved. The germline gives CDR1 SGHTA, CDR2 FQGNSA. Trimming stripped 8 bases from V and 4 bases from J, with 14 bases between. This CDR3 contains 13 residues. The CDR3 bases are TGTGCCAGCGGCGTAGGAGAGAGCACTGAAGCTTTCTTT. It is translated as CASGVGESTEAFF.

The V gene is TRBV7-9, the J gene TRBJ1-5, with D unclear. V lost 1 base, J lost 6 bases, and 7 bases lay in between. This CDR3 has 13 residues. Per germline, CDR1 SEHNR and CDR2 FQNEAQ (reference sequence). CDR3 loop: CASSLGTSQPQHF. Written as DNA, the CDR3 is TGTGCCAGCAGCTTAGGGACTAGTCAGCCCCAGCATTTT.

The CDR3 sequence is CASSFGQGRETQYF. The CDR3 nucleotides are TGCGCCAGCAGCTTCGGACAGGGGCGAGAGACCCAGTACTTC. The V call is TRBV5-1, the J call TRBJ2-5; 9 nucleotides match TRBD1. This CDR3 has 14 amino acids. Germline CDR1 is SGHRS and CDR2 is YFSETQ. With V trimmed by 2 bases and J by 4 bases, 3 bases remained unmatched.

This chain joins TRBV15 and TRBJ2-3; D remains ambiguous. The germline V gene has CDR1 LNHNV and CDR2 YYDKDF (reference sequence). Trimming pared 8 bases from V and 6 bases from J, leaving 12 bases between. The CDR3 extends over 12 amino acids. The CDR3 DNA reads TGTGCCACCTCGGCGAACGGGGATACGCAGTATTTT. Amino acid sequence: CATSANGDTQYF.